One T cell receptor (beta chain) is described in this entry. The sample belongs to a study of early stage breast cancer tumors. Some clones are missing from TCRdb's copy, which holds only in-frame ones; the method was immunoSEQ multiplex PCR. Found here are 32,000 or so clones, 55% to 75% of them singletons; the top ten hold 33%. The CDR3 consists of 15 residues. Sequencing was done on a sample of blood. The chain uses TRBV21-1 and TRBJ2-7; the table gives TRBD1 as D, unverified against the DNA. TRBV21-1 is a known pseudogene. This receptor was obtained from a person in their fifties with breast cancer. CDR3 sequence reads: CASSTLPGQCYEQYF. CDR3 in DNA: TGTGCCAGCAGCACGCTCCCGGGACAGTGCTACGAGCAGTACTTC.